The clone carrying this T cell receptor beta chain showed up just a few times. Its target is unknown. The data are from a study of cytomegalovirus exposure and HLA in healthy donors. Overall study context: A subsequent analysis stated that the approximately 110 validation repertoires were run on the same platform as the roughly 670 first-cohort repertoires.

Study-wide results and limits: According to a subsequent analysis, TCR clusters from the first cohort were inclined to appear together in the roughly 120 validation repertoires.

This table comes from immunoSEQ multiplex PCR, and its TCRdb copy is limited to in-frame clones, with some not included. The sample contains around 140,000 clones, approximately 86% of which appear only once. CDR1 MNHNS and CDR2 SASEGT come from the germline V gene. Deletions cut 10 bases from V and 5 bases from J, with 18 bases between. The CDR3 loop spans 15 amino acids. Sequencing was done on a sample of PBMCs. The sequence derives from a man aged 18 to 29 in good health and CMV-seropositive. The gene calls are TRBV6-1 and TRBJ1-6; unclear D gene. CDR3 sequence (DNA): TGTGCCACATGGTTTCAGGCAAAGGATAATTCACCCCTCCACTTT. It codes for CATWFQAKDNSPLHF.